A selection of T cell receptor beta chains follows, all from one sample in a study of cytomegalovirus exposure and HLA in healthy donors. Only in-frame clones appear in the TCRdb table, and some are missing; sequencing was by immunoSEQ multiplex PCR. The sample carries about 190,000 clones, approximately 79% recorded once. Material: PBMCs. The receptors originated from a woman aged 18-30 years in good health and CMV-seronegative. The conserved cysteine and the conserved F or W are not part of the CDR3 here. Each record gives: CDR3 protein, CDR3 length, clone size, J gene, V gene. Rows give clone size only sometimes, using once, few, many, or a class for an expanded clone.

CDR3: SSSLRQGSPANEKLF
length: 15
size: NA
J: TRBJ1-4
V: TRBV7-9

CDR3: ASSEEQGAGAKNIQY
length: 15
size: once
J: TRBJ2-4
V: TRBV10-1

CDR3: ASSQVHSGSESDTQY
length: 15
size: NA
J: TRBJ2-3
V: TRBV4-3

CDR3: ASSLPGTSGNNEQF
length: 14
size: NA
J: TRBJ2-1
V: TRBV28

CDR3: ASSPLGSGVTSEQF
length: 14
size: NA
J: TRBJ2-1
V: TRBV4-2

CDR3: ASRRGQGTYNEQF
length: 13
size: NA
J: TRBJ2-1
V: TRBV6-1

CDR3: ASSIAGVGETQY
length: 12
size: once
J: TRBJ2-5
V: TRBV19

CDR3: ASSFAGTGYEQY
length: 12
size: NA
J: TRBJ2-7
V: TRBV27

CDR3: ASSEQLRGEQY
length: 11
size: NA
J: TRBJ2-7
V: TRBV25-1

CDR3: ASSLTPGHSTEAF
length: 13
size: few
J: TRBJ1-1
V: TRBV27

CDR3: ASTIGGVGTEAF
length: 12
size: NA
J: TRBJ1-1
V: TRBV28

CDR3: ASKGAAFNQPQH
length: 12
size: NA
J: TRBJ1-5
V: TRBV19

CDR3: ASSLVQGAYTEAF
length: 13
size: NA
J: TRBJ1-1
V: TRBV7-2

CDR3: ASSLEGIEAF
length: 10
size: NA
J: TRBJ1-1
V: TRBV7-2

CDR3: ASSSGGSTGELF
length: 12
size: NA
J: TRBJ2-2
V: TRBV21-1

CDR3: ASSTKSHEQF
length: 10
size: NA
J: TRBJ2-1
V: TRBV19

CDR3: ASSVYLFTGELF
length: 12
size: NA
J: TRBJ2-2
V: TRBV7-6

CDR3: ASRSSYEQY
length: 9
size: NA
J: TRBJ2-7
V: TRBV28

CDR3: ASSPPGQVGHTQY
length: 13
size: once
J: TRBJ2-3
V: TRBV18

CDR3: ASRIRPETGLGEAF
length: 14
size: NA
J: TRBJ1-1
V: TRBV19

CDR3: ASSPPNHRGIGTEKLF
length: 16
size: NA
J: TRBJ1-4
V: TRBV18

CDR3: ASSLSAVGVGEQY
length: 13
size: NA
J: TRBJ2-7
V: TRBV27

CDR3: ASSLGISGANVLT
length: 13
size: NA
J: TRBJ2-6
V: TRBV19